This T cell receptor (beta chain) was found in a study of CD8 T cells in ankylosing spondylitis (dated by TCRdb to about 2017). Some background on the complete study: To find TCR variants linked to disease, the study profiled T cell receptor beta repertoires in ankylosing spondylitis patients and healthy donors. Peripheral blood was sampled, and synovial fluid was also collected from ankylosing spondylitis patients. The full study cohort comprised about 25 ankylosing spondylitis patients and roughly 100 healthy donors. Study-level results and caveats: A CD8+ phenotype was shown by the disease-linked clones, which were found at relatively low frequencies in peripheral blood. Some motif variants were previously reported in synovial fluid and blood of reactive arthritis patients, suggesting common disease-initiation mechanisms. Significant enrichment of the disease-linked clones was reported in matched synovial fluid samples from ankylosing spondylitis patients. A TCR beta motif made up of several highly homologous amino acid variants appeared to be characteristic of blood from ankylosing spondylitis patients.

A few counts support this clonotype. The antigen this receptor binds is unknown. No clone much larger than this one lies a single base away; base qualities are absent. Sequences SGHTA (CDR1) and FQGNSA (CDR2) are obtained from the germline V gene. Relative to germline, V is missing 5 bases and J is missing 4 bases, with 7 bases of the junction outside any gene match. Taken from cysteine to phenylalanine, the CDR3 has 14 residues. The entry retains the CDR3 DNA only, 42 bases that are in frame from base 1. TCRdb names Illumina HiSeq 2500 as the instrument used. Quantitative 5'-RACE with molecular barcodes was used to prepare TCR beta libraries. In the paper's pipeline: Disease-linked TCR variants were identified with a new computational method built on a probabilistic model of VDJ rearrangement. TCRdb trimmed the raw reads at Q25, called clones with MiXCR and kept productive beta chains. Entries that share a CDR3 protein sequence are merged under the most common genes and DNA. What appears here as the V and J calls and clone size reflects TCRdb's work, not the paper's. This sample has about 240,000 distinct CDR3 sequences in its table, and approximately 8% of those were observed once. The ten largest clones capture around 4.4% of the sample.

Sample: blood, either unsorted or a sorted T cell fraction (not recorded which). Recombination joined TRBV7-2 with TRBJ1-1, with 7 bases matching TRBD1. The receptor was isolated from a female donor with ankylosing spondylitis or in good health (not recorded which). The CDR3 region reads CASSTRQGGTEAFF. The DNA is as follows: TGTGCCAGCAGCACCCGACAGGGAGGCACTGAAGCTTTCTTT.